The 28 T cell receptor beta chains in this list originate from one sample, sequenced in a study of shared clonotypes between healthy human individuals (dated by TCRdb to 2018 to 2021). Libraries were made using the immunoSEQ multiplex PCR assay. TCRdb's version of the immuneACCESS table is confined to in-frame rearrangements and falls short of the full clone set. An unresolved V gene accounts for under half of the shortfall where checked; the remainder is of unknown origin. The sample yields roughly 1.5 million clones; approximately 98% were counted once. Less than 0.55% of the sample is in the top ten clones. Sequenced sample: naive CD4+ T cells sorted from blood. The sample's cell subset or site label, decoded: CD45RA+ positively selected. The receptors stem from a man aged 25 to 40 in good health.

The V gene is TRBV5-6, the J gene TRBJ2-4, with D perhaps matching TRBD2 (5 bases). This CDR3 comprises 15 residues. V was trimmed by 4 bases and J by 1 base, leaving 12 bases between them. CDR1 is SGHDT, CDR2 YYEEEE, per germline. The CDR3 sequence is CASSLLWEAKNIQYF. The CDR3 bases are TGTGCCAGCAGCCTTCTCTGGGAGGCCAAAAACATTCAGTACTTC.

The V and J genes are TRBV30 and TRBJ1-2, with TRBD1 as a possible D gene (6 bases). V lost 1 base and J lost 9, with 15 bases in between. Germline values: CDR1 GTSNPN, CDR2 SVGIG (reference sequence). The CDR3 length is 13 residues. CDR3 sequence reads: CAWSERQALSYTF. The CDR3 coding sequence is TGTGCCTGGAGTGAGAGACAGGCACTGAGCTACACCTTC.

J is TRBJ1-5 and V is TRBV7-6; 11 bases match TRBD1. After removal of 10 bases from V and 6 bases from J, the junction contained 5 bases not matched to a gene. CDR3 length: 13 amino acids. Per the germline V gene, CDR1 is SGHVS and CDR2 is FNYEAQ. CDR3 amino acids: CATGQGAGQPQHF. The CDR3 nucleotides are TGTGCCACCGGACAGGGGGCAGGTCAGCCCCAGCATTTT.

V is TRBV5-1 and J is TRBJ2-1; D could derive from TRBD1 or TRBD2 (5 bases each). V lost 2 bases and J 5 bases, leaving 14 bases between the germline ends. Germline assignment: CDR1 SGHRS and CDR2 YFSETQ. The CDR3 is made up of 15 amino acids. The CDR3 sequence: CASSFSGTEDNEQFF. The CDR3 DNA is TGCGCCAGCAGCTTCTCCGGGACGGAAGACAATGAGCAGTTCTTC. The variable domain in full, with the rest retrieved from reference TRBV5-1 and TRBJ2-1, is KAGVTQTPRYLIKTRGQQVTLSCSPISGHRSVSWYQQTPGQGLQFLFEYFSETQRNKGNFPGRFSGRQFSNSRSEMNVSTLELGDSALYLCASSFSGTEDNEQFFGPGTRLTVL.

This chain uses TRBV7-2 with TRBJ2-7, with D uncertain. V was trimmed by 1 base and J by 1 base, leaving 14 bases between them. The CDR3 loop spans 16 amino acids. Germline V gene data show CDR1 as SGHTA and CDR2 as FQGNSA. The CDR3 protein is CASSLVTQGLSYEQYF. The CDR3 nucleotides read TGTGCCAGCAGCTTAGTAACCCAAGGGCTTTCCTACGAGCAGTACTTC. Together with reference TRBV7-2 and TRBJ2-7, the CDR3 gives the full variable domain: GAGVSQSPSNKVTEKGKDVELRCDPISGHTALYWYRQSLGQGLEFLIYFQGNSAPDKSGLPSDRFSAERTGGSVSTLTIQRTQQEDSAVYLCASSLVTQGLSYEQYFGPGTRLTVT.

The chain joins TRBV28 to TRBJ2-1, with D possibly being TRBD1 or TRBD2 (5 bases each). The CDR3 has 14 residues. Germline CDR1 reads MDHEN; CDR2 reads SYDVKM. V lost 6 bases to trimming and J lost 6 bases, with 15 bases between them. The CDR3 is CASSLTGTINEQFF. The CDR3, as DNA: TGTGCCAGCAGCTTAACCGGGACGATCAATGAGCAGTTCTTC.

The CDR3 sequence is CASSLPAGAATNEKLFF. CDR3 in DNA: TGTGCCAGCAGTTTACCCGCCGGGGCTGCAACTAATGAAAAACTGTTTTTT. This chain links TRBV28 with TRBJ1-4; D perhaps matches TRBD1 (5 bases). This CDR3 has 17 residues. The V and J ends lost 2 bases and 0 bases respectively, with 13 bases between them. The germline V gene encodes CDR1 MDHEN and CDR2 SYDVKM.

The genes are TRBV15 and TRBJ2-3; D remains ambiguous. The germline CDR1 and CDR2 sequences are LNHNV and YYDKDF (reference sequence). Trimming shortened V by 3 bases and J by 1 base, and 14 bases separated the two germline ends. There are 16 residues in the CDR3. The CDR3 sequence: CATSSLVGVGTDTQYF. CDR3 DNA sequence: TGTGCCACCAGCAGTTTGGTTGGGGTTGGCACAGATACGCAGTATTTT.

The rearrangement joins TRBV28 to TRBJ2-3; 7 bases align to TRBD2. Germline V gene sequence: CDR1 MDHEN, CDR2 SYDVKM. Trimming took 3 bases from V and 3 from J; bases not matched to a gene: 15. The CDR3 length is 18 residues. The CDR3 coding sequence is TGTGCCAGCAGTTTCAGCTTACTAGCGTACGGATCAACAGATACGCAGTATTTT. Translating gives CASSFSLLAYGSTDTQYF.

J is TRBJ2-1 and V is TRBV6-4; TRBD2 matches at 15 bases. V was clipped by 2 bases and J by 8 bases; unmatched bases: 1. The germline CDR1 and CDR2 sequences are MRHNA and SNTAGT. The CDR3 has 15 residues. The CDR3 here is CASSDRTSGRDEQFF. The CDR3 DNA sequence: TGTGCCAGCAGTGACAGGACTAGCGGGAGGGATGAGCAGTTCTTC.

The DNA for the CDR3 is TGTGCCAGCTCACAGGGAAAGAACACTGAAGCTTTCTTT. Its translation is CASSQGKNTEAFF. The chain recombines TRBV18 with TRBJ1-1, with D unresolved. Germline CDR1 reads KGHSH; CDR2 reads LQKENI. The CDR3 is 13 amino acids. Trimming removed 4 bases from V and 1 base from J, with 7 bases in between.

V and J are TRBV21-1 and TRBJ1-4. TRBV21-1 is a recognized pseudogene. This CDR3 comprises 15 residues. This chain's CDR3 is CASSKEFGGAGKLFF. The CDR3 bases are TGTGCCAGCAGCAAAGAGTTCGGCGGGGCGGGAAAACTGTTTTTT.

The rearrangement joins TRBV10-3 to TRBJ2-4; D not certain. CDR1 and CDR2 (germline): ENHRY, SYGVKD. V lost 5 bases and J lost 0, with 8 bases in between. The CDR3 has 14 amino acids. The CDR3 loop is CAISHDVAKNIQYF. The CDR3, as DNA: TGTGCCATCAGTCATGACGTAGCCAAAAACATTCAGTACTTC.

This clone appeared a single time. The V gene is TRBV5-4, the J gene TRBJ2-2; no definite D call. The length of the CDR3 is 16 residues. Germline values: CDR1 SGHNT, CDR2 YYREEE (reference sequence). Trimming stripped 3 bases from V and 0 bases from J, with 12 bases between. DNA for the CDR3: TGTGCCAGCAGCTCCGGTCTAACATCGAACACCGGGGAGCTGTTTTTT. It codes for CASSSGLTSNTGELFF.

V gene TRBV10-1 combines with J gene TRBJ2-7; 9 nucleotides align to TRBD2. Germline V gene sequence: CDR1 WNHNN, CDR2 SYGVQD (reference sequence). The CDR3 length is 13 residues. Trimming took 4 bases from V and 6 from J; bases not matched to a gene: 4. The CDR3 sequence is CASSAGLASEQYF. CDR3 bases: TGCGCCAGCAGTGCCGGACTAGCGAGCGAGCAGTACTTC.

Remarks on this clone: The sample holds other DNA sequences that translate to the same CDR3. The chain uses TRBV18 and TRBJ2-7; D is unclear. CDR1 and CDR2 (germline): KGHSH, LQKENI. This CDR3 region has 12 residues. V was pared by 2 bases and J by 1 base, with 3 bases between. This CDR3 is CASSPGSYEQYF. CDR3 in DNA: TGTGCCAGCTCACCAGGATCCTACGAGCAGTACTTC.

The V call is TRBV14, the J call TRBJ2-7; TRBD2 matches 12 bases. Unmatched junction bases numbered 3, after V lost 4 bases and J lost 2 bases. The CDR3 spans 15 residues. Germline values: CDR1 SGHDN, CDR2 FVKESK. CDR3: CASSPRLAGAYEQYF. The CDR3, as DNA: TGTGCCAGCAGCCCCCGACTAGCGGGAGCCTACGAGCAGTACTTC.

The CDR3 DNA reads TGCGCCAGCAGTGGGGAGAACCAAGAGACCCAGTACTTC. The encoded protein is CASSGENQETQYF. The gene calls are TRBV4-1 and TRBJ2-5, with a weak D call TRBD2 (5 bases). V was cut by 6 bases and J by 0 bases, with 8 bases left in between. Germline V lookup: CDR1 MGHRA, CDR2 YSYEKL. The CDR3 is 13 amino acids.

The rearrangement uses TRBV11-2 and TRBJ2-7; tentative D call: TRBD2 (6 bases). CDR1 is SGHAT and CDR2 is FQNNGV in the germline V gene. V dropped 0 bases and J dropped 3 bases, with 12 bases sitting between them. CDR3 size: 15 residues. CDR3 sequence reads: CASSLDGTLLYEQYF. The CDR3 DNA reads TGTGCCAGCAGCTTAGACGGGACTCTACTCTACGAGCAGTACTTC.

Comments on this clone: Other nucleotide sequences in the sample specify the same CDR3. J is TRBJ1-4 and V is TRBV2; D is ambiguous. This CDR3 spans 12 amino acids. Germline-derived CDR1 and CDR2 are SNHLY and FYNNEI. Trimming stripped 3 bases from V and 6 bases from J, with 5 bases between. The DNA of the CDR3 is TGTGCCAGCAGTGATAGAGATGAAAAACTGTTTTTT. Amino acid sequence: CASSDRDEKLFF.

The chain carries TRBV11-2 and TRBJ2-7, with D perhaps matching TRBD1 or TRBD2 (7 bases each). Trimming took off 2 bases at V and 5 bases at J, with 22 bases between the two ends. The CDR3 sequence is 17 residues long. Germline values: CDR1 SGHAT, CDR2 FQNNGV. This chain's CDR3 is CASSLLPQGGLPNEQYF. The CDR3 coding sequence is TGTGCCAGCAGCTTATTGCCTCAGGGGGGGCTCCCTAACGAGCAGTACTTC. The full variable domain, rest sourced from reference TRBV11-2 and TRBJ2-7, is EAGVAQSPRYKIIEKRQSVAFWCNPISGHATLYWYQQILGQGPKLLIQFQNNGVVDDSQLPKDRFSAERLKGVDSTLKIQPAKLEDSAVYLCASSLLPQGGLPNEQYFGPGTRLTVT.

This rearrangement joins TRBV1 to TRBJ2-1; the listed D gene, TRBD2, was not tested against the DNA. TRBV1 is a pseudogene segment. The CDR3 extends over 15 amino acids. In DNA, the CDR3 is TGCACCAGCAGCCATGGGGGAGGGGGCTACAATGAGCAGTTCTTC. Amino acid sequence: CTSSHGGGGYNEQFF.

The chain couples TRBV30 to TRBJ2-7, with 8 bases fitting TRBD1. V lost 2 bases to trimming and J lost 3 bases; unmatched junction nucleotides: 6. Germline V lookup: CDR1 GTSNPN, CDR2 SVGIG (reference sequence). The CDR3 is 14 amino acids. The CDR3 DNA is TGTGCCTGGAGTCCCCTTACAGGGGGCTACGAGCAGTACTTC. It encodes CAWSPLTGGYEQYF. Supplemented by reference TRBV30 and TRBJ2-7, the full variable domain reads SQTIHQWPATLVQPVGSPLSLECTVEGTSNPNLYWYRQAAGRGLQLLFYSVGIGQISSEVPQNLSASRPQDRQFILSSKKLLLSDSGFYLCAWSPLTGGYEQYFGPGTRLTVT.

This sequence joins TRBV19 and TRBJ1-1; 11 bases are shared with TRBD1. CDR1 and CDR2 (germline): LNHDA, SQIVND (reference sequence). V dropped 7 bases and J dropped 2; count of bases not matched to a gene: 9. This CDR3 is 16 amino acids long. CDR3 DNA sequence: TGTGCCAGTAAGAAGGACAGGGGGCTAACTAACACTGAAGCTTTCTTT. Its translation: CASKKDRGLTNTEAFF.

The CDR3 DNA follows: TGTGCCAACTTACAGGGGGCGGATGGGGCCAACGTCCTGACTTTC. This sequence encodes CANLQGADGANVLTF. The chain is built from TRBV7-9 and TRBJ2-6; 9 bases are shared with TRBD1. Germline lookup yields CDR1 SEHNR and CDR2 FQNEAQ (reference sequence). CDR3 length: 15 amino acids. V lost 10 bases to trimming and J lost 3 bases; unmatched junction nucleotides: 7.

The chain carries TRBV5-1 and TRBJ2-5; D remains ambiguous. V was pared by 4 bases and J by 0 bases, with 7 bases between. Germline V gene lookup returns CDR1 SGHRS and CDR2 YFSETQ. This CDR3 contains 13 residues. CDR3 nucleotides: TGCGCCAGCAGCACAAACCACCAAGAGACCCAGTACTTC. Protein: CASSTNHQETQYF.

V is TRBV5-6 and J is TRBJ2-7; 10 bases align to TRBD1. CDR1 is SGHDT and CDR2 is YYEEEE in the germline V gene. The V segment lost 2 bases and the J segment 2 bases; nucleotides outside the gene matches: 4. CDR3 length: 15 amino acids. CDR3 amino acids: CASSFPGTGAYEQYF. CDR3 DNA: TGTGCCAGCAGCTTCCCCGGGACAGGGGCCTACGAGCAGTACTTC.

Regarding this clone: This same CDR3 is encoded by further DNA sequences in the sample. Written as DNA, the CDR3 is TGTGCCAGCAGTTTGAGATACAATGAGCAGTTCTTC. This translates into CASSLRYNEQFF. The gene calls are TRBV28 and TRBJ2-1; no definite D call. The CDR3 totals 12 residues. Per the germline V gene, CDR1 is MDHEN and CDR2 is SYDVKM. Trimming took off 3 bases at V and 4 bases at J, with 4 bases between the two ends.